This TCR beta chain appears in the sequencing data of a study of graft-versus-host responses after intestinal transplantation. Study as a whole: Isolated intestinal, liver-intestinal, or multivisceral transplants were what recipients had.

The repertoire was sequenced with immunoSEQ multiplex PCR; TCRdb's copy has only in-frame clones and lacks some. The data show tens of thousands of clones, roughly 90% seen once. This CDR3 has 11 residues. Germline CDR1 and CDR2: SQVTM and ANQGSEA. The germline V and J ends were trimmed by 5 bases and 1 base, with 5 bases remaining between them. Overall study results and limits: Elevated graft-versus-host to host-versus-graft clonal ratios in allografts were recorded for patients with graft-donor T cell macrochimerism. Early post-transplant falls in HvG clones accompanied the peak levels of circulating GvH clones.

Note on this clone: Its antigen remains unknown.

The V and J genes are TRBV29-1 and TRBJ1-1; D remains ambiguous. The source was unstimulated CD8+ T cells sorted from spleen or lymph node cells, collected before transplant. The receptor was isolated from a human donor who was the organ donor for an intestinal transplant. CDR3 protein: CSVYKNTEAFF. The CDR3 coding sequence is TGCAGCGTTTACAAGAACACTGAAGCTTTCTTT.